This TCR beta chain is drawn from a study of T cells in Graves' hyperthyroidism and ophthalmopathy. Overall study results and limits: Ophthalmopathy onset followed model prediction by a median approximately six months. Ophthalmopathy was separated from stable hyperthyroidism by a 13 V-J model. Among thyroid clonotypes expanded above 0.001, most also appeared in blood.

This clonotype was seen many times. Its matching antigen is unknown. The CDR3 regions of TCR beta were amplified from RNA transcripts. The HTBI primer set was used in a first-round RT-PCR of the TCR CDR3. TCRdb recomputed calls from the multiplex PCR reads with MiXCR, one row per CDR3 protein. The sample has around 500,000 distinct CDR3 sequences, 12% to 15% seen once; the top ten hold roughly 14%. The CDR3 has 13 amino acids. Trimming took off 7 bases at V and 2 bases at J, with 12 bases between the two ends. Looked up from germline, CDR1 is SNHLY and CDR2 is FYNNEI. PBMCs stemmed from less than 13 ml fresh peripheral blood.

The chain has TRBV2 and TRBJ2-7, with D perhaps TRBD1 or TRBD2 (5 bases each). The sequence derives from a woman aged 40-49 years with Graves' hyperthyroidism. The sequenced sample was blood. The CDR3 spells CASMQGEAYEQYF. The DNA for the CDR3 is TGTGCCAGCATGCAGGGAGAAGCCTACGAGCAGTACTTC.